The 5 T cell receptor beta chains listed next were all sequenced from one sample in a study of CD8 T cells in ankylosing spondylitis. Overall study findings and caveats: For ankylosing spondylitis blood, a TCR beta motif of several highly homologous variants appeared characteristic.

The antigens of these receptors remain unknown. In TCRdb, the 5' RACE reads were re-called with MiXCR into one record per CDR3 protein. The sample yields a few hundred thousand distinct CDR3 sequences, approximately 20% seen once. The specimen was blood, either unsorted or a sorted T cell fraction (not recorded which). The receptors originated from a male donor with ankylosing spondylitis.

J is TRBJ2-2 and V is TRBV28; 9 positions match TRBD1. Per the germline V gene, CDR1 is MDHEN and CDR2 is SYDVKM. The junction had 3 bases not matched to a gene; V was cut back by 2 bases and J by 2 bases. The CDR3 runs 16 residues. The CDR3 is CASSLEQGANTGELFF. CDR3 DNA sequence: TGTGCCAGCAGTTTAGAACAGGGGGCCAACACCGGGGAGCTGTTTTTT.

This chain connects TRBV7-3 to TRBJ2-3, with a tentative D call TRBD2 (6 bases). CDR3 length equals 15 residues. The V gene's germline CDR1 is SGHTA and CDR2 FQGTGA. The V and J ends lost 2 bases and 1 base respectively, with 10 bases between them. CDR3 in amino acids: CASSLGGARTDTQYF. The CDR3 coding sequence is TGTGCCAGCAGCTTAGGCGGGGCTCGCACAGATACGCAGTATTTT. The complete variable domain, with remaining parts taken from reference TRBV7-3 and TRBJ2-3, reads GAGVSQTPSNKVTEKGKYVELRCDPISGHTALYWYRQSLGQGPEFLIYFQGTGAADDSGLPNDRFFAVRPEGSVSTLKIQRTERGDSAVYLCASSLGGARTDTQYFGPGTRLTVL.

The V call is TRBV28, the J call TRBJ2-1; TRBD2 matches at 8 bases. Losses at the gene ends were 7 bases for V and 4 bases for J; bases not matched to a gene: 9. Per germline, CDR1 MDHEN and CDR2 SYDVKM. The CDR3 runs 15 residues. The CDR3 nucleotides are TGTGCCAGCACATCGGCACTAGCGGAATACAATGAGCAGTTCTTC. Its translation is CASTSALAEYNEQFF. Drawing the rest from reference TRBV28 and TRBJ2-1, the complete variable domain is DVKVTQSSRYLVKRTGEKVFLECVQDMDHENMFWYRQDPGLGLRLIYFSYDVKMKEKGDIPEGYSVSREKKERFSLILESASTNQTSMYLCASTSALAEYNEQFFGPGTRLTVL.

Only a few counts were recorded for this clonotype. The J gene is TRBJ1-2, the V gene TRBV2; TRBD1 might be the D (6 bases). This CDR3 has 14 residues. V lost 2 bases and J lost 7, with 14 bases in between. Per the germline V gene, CDR1 is SNHLY and CDR2 is FYNNEI. As DNA, the CDR3 is TGTGCCAGCAGTGAAATCAGGGGCGCGACTGGCTACACCTTC. This translates into CASSEIRGATGYTF. Full variable domain (remainder filled in from reference TRBV2 and TRBJ1-2): EPEVTQTPSHQVTQMGQEVILRCVPISNHLYFYWYRQILGQKVEFLVSFYNNEISEKSEIFDDQFSVERPDGSNFTLKIRSTKLEDSAMYFCASSEIRGATGYTFGSGTRLTVV.

The rearrangement joins TRBV20-1 to TRBJ1-5, with D possibly being TRBD1 (5 bases). Trimming cost V 5 bases and J 0 bases, with 11 bases left between them. The CDR3 length is 14 residues. Per germline, CDR1 DFQATT and CDR2 SNEGSKA (reference sequence). The CDR3 DNA is TGCAGTGCTGACCGGGACGCTAGCAATCAGCCCCAGCATTTT. This sequence encodes CSADRDASNQPQHF.